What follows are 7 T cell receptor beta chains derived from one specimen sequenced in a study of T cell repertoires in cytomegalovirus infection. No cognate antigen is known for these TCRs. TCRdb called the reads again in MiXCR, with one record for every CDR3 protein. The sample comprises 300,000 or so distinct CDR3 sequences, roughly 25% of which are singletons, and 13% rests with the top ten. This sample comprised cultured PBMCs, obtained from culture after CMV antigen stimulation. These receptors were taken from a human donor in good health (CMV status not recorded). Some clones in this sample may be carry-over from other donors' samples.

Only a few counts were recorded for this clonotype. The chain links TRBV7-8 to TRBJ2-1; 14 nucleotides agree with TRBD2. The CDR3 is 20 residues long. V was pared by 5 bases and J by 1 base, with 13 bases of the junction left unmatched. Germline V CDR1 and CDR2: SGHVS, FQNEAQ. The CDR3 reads CASSLRGTSGSPQSYNEQFF. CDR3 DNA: TGTGCCAGCAGCCTAAGGGGGACTAGCGGGAGTCCCCAATCCTACAATGAGCAGTTCTTC.

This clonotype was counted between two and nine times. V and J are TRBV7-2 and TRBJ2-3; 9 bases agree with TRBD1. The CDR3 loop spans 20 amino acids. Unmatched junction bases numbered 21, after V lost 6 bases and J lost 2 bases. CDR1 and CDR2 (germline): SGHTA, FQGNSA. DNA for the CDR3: TGTGCCAGCAGTCGCCGAATCCCGGGACAGGGCCTCTTTACCACAGATACGCAGTATTTT. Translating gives CASSRRIPGQGLFTTDTQYF.

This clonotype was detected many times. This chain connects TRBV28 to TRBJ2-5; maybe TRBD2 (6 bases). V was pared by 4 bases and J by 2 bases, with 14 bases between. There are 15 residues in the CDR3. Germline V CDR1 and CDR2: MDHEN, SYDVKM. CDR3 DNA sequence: TGTGCCAGCAGTTACCTGAAGGGACTTCAAGAGACCCAGTACTTC. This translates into CASSYLKGLQETQYF.

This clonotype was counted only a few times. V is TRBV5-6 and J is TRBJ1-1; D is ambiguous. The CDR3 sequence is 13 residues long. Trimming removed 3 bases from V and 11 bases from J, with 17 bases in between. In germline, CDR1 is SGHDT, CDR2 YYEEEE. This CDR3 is CASSSPVGSDAFF. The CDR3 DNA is TGTGCCAGCAGCTCCCCGGTCGGATCGGATGCTTTCTTT.

Written as DNA, the CDR3 is TGTGCCAGCTACTCTACAGGGGGCCGTAATGAGCAGTTCTTC. Translating gives CASYSTGGRNEQFF. This rearrangement joins TRBV28 to TRBJ2-1; TRBD1 matches at 9 bases. Germline V gene sequence: CDR1 MDHEN, CDR2 SYDVKM. The CDR3 consists of 14 residues. Germline trimming cut 8 bases from V and 7 bases from J; bases unmatched to any gene: 9.

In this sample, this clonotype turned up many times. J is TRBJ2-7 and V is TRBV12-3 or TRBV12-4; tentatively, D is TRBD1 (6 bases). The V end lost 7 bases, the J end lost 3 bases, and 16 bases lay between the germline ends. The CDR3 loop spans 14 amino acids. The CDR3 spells CASMWGLGGYEQYF. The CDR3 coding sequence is TGTGCCAGCATGTGGGGGCTTGGAGGCTACGAGCAGTACTTC.

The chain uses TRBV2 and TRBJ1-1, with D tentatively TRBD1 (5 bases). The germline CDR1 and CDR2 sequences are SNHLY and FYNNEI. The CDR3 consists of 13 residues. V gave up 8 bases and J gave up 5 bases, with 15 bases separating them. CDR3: CASRGDPVTEAFF. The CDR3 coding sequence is TGTGCCAGCCGGGGGGATCCGGTTACTGAAGCTTTCTTT.